A single sample gave rise to the 12 T cell receptor beta chains below, sequenced in a study of Ad26.COV2.S vaccination and SARS-CoV-2 variants (dated by TCRdb to about 2021). What the treatment or condition label conveys for this sample: roughly 20 received Ad26.COV2.S at low or high dose, single or two shots; roughly 5 received placebo; per-sample allocation not given. Repertoires of vaccine and placebo recipients were sequenced from samples collected on day 63 after the first injection. Library preparation used the immunoSEQ multiplex PCR assay. In TCRdb, the immuneACCESS table is reduced to in-frame sequences with V and J assigned. These tables do not hold every clone; where another copy was compared, an unresolved V gene accounts for under half, and the others remain unexplained. The sample table lists fewer than 400,000 clones, around four fifths of them with a count of one. Jointly, the top ten make up 2% to 2.5% of the sample.

The starting material was peripheral blood, obtained in a trial of Ad26.COV2.S vaccine versus placebo. The source is a person aged 18-60 years who received the Ad26.COV2.S COVID-19 vaccine or a placebo.

There are a few counts of this clone. The chain has TRBV7-9 and TRBJ2-1; D might be TRBD1 (6 bases). This CDR3 has 13 residues. The ends were cut back, 4 bases at V and 7 bases at J, with 11 bases in the middle. Germline lookup yields CDR1 SEHNR and CDR2 FQNEAQ (reference sequence). The CDR3 DNA reads TGTGCCAGCAGCTGGGGACAAATAAATGAGCAGTTCTTC. Its translation: CASSWGQINEQFF.

The chain is built from TRBV27 and TRBJ2-1; 8 bases align to TRBD1. V lost 0 bases and J lost 7; bases outside the gene matches: 5. The CDR3 length is 15 residues. Germline CDR1 and CDR2: MNHEY and SMNVEV (reference sequence). The CDR3 reads CASSLSSGGKNEQFF. In DNA, the CDR3 is TGTGCCAGCAGTTTATCGTCAGGGGGCAAGAATGAGCAGTTCTTC.

This clone occurred once. The chain recombines TRBV4-2 with TRBJ2-2, with no clear D. With 5 bases removed from V and 7 bases from J, the gap between germline ends came to 17 bases. Germline V CDR1 and CDR2: LGHNA, YNFKEQ. The CDR3 loop spans 15 amino acids. The CDR3 nucleotides read TGTGCCAGCAGCGCGAAGTCTGTGGTCGGCGGGGAGCTGTTTTTT. Protein sequence: CASSAKSVVGGELFF.

CDR3 in DNA: TGTGCCAGCAGACCCACAGGGAACACAGATACGCAGTATTTT. It is translated as CASRPTGNTDTQYF. The rearrangement joins TRBV6-5 to TRBJ2-3, with a tentative D call TRBD1 (6 bases). The germline V gene has CDR1 MNHEY and CDR2 SVGAGI. Trimming took off 6 bases at V and 2 bases at J, with 12 bases between the two ends. The length of the CDR3 is 14 residues.

V gene TRBV6-5 combines with J gene TRBJ2-1; 7 bases fit TRBD1. Trimming at V came to 6 bases and at J to 8 bases, leaving 10 bases not matched to a gene. CDR3 length: 14 amino acids. Germline V gives CDR1 MNHEY, CDR2 SVGAGI. The CDR3 loop reads CASSPDRVAHEQFF. DNA of the CDR3: TGTGCCAGCAGCCCCGACAGGGTGGCCCATGAGCAGTTCTTC.

The chain joins TRBV3-1 (or the pseudogene TRBV3-2) to TRBJ2-1; 10 bases are shared with TRBD2. V gave up 1 base and J gave up 6 bases; unmatched junction bases: 6. Germline-derived CDR1 and CDR2 are LGHDT and YNNKEL (reference sequence). This CDR3 region has 16 residues. CDR3 region: CASSQGLAGDRNEQFF. CDR3 nucleotide sequence: TGTGCCAGCAGCCAAGGCCTAGCGGGGGACCGCAATGAGCAGTTCTTC.

V is TRBV3-1 (or the pseudogene TRBV3-2) and J is TRBJ2-5; no firm D call. V gave up 0 bases and J gave up 9 bases, with 11 bases separating them. The CDR3 is 13 residues long. Germline CDR1 LGHDT, CDR2 YNNKEL (reference sequence). The CDR3 sequence is CASSQDRWGSQYF. CDR3 sequence (DNA): TGTGCCAGCAGCCAAGATAGGTGGGGATCCCAGTACTTC.

CDR3 nucleotide sequence: TGTGCCAGCAGTTTAGGAGCCTCTAGCACAGATACGCAGTATTTT. It yields the protein CASSLGASSTDTQYF. This chain links TRBV6-5 with TRBJ2-3, with unresolved D. V was shortened by 4 bases and J by 0 bases, with 11 bases between the two germline ends. CDR3 length equals 15 residues. Germline values: CDR1 MNHEY, CDR2 SVGAGI.

The chain has TRBV5-1 and TRBJ2-1; 8 bases align to TRBD1. Germline V gene data show CDR1 as SGHRS and CDR2 as YFSETQ. The CDR3 consists of 13 residues. V shed 5 bases and J 7 bases; nucleotides not matched to a gene: 5. The CDR3 loop reads CASRLTGDNEQFF. CDR3 nucleotides: TGCGCCAGCAGGTTGACAGGGGATAATGAGCAGTTCTTC. The full variable domain, completed using reference TRBV5-1 and TRBJ2-1, is KAGVTQTPRYLIKTRGQQVTLSCSPISGHRSVSWYQQTPGQGLQFLFEYFSETQRNKGNFPGRFSGRQFSNSRSEMNVSTLELGDSALYLCASRLTGDNEQFFGPGTRLTVL.

V is TRBV28 and J is TRBJ2-5, with D perhaps matching TRBD2 (6 bases). In germline, CDR1 is MDHEN, CDR2 SYDVKM. The CDR3 length is 15 residues. The V gene lost 4 bases and the J gene lost 5 bases, with 17 bases spanning the gap. CDR3: CASSSLRRGRETQYF. The CDR3, as DNA: TGTGCCAGCAGTTCCCTTAGGAGGGGCCGGGAGACCCAGTACTTC.

The rearrangement joins TRBV5-1 to TRBJ1-4; D remains ambiguous. Germline V CDR1 and CDR2: SGHRS, YFSETQ. Deletions cut 4 bases from V and 0 bases from J, with 16 bases between. The CDR3 runs to 17 residues. The CDR3 coding sequence is TGCGCCAGCAGCGGGCGAGCAGTATCTGCAACTAATGAAAAACTGTTTTTT. It specifies CASSGRAVSATNEKLFF.

As regards this clone: This may arise from a read error, as a much more abundant clone is one base away. The chain employs TRBV7-9 and TRBJ2-5; D is perhaps TRBD1 (5 bases). CDR1 is SEHNR, CDR2 FQNEAQ, per germline (reference sequence). There are 14 residues in the CDR3. V was pared by 1 base and J by 1 base, with 7 bases between. CDR3 nucleotide sequence: TGTGCCAGCAGCTTAGGGGGCAGCCAAGAGACCCAGTACTTC. It specifies CASSLGGSQETQYF.